The sequence of this TCR beta chain was determined in a study of blood T cell repertoires in COVID-19. Germline CDR1 is SGHVS and CDR2 is FNYEAQ. Deletions cut 2 bases from V and 0 bases from J, with 16 bases between. This CDR3 spans 17 amino acids. The table came from immunoSEQ multiplex PCR; TCRdb's copy has only in-frame clones and leaves some out. The table lists under 200,000 clones, roughly 85% of them singletons, with approximately 21% in the top ten. The sequenced sample was peripheral blood. This TCR was recovered from a man aged 55 to 70 with active or convalescent COVID-19. The gene calls are TRBV7-6 and TRBJ1-1; D possibly corresponds to TRBD1 (6 bases). As DNA, the CDR3 is TGTGCCAGCAGCTTAAGGGGGGGAAGGCCCATGAACACTGAAGCTTTCTTT. It codes for CASSLRGGRPMNTEAFF.